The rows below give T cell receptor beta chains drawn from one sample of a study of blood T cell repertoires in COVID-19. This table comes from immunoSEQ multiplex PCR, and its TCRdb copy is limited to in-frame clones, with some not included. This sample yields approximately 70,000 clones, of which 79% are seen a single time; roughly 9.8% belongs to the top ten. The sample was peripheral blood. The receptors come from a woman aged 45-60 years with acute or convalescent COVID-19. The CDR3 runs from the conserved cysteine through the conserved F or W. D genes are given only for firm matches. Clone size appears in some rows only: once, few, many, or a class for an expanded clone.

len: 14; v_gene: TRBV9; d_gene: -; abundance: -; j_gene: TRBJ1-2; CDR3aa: CASSVGDSGYGYTF; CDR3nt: TGTGCCAGCAGCGTAGGAGACAGTGGGTATGGCTACACCTTC
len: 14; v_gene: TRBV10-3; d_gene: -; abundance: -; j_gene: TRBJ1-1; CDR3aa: CAMREGTMNTEAFF; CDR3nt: TGTGCCATGAGGGAGGGAACTATGAACACTGAAGCTTTCTTT
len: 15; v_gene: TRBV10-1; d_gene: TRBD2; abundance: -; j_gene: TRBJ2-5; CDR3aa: CASSPGTTSQETQYF; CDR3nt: TGCGCCAGCAGCCCCGGGACTACCTCCCAAGAGACCCAGTACTTC
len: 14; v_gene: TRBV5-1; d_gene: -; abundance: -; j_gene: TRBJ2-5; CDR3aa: CASSLELVRETQYF; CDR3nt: TGCGCCAGCAGCTTGGAACTAGTAAGAGAGACCCAGTACTTC
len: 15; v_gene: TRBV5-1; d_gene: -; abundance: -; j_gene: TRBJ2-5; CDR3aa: CASSLRRAAEETQYF; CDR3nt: TGCGCCAGCAGCTTGAGGCGGGCGGCAGAAGAGACCCAGTACTTC
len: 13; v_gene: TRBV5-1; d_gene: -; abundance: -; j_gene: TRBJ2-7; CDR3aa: CASSLESGSEQYF; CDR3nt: TGCGCCAGCAGCTTGGAGTCAGGGTCCGAGCAGTACTTC
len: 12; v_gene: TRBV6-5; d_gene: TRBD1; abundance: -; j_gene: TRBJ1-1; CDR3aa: CASRPTGGEAFF; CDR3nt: TGTGCCAGCAGGCCCACAGGGGGAGAAGCTTTCTTT
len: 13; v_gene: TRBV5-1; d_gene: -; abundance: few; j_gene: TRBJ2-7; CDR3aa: CASSWGLRDEQYF; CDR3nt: TGCGCCAGCAGCTGGGGACTTCGGGATGAGCAGTACTTC
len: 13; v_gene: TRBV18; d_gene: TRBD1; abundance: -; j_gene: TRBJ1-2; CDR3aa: CASSFEQGDGYTF; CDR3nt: TGTGCCAGCTCATTCGAACAGGGGGACGGCTACACCTTC
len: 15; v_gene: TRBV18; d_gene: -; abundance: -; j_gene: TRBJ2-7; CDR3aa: CASSQLLGVKDEQYF; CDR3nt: TGTGCCAGCTCACAACTCCTAGGGGTCAAAGACGAGCAGTACTTC
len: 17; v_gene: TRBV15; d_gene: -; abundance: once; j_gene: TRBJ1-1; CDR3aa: CATSRDRGGAMNTEAFF; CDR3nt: TGTGCCACCAGCAGAGACAGGGGTGGAGCGATGAACACTGAAGCTTTCTTT
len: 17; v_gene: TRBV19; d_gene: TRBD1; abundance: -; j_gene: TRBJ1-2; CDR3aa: CASTHEGTGGLSDGYTF; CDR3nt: TGTGCCAGTACCCACGAGGGGACAGGGGGCTTGAGTGATGGCTACACCTTC
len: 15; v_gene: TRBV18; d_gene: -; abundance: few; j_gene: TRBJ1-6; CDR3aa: CASSYIMTGNSPLHF; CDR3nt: TGTGCCAGCTCATACATCATGACGGGTAATTCACCCCTCCACTTT
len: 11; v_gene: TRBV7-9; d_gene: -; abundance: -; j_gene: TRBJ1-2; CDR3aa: CASSGVDGYTF; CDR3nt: TGTGCCAGCTCCGGAGTCGATGGCTACACCTTC
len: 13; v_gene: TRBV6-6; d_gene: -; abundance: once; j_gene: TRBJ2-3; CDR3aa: CASSQQQGVRQYF; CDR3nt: TGTGCCAGCAGCCAACAGCAAGGGGTGAGGCAGTATTTT
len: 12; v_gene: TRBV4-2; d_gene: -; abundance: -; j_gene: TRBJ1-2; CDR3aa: CASSQTNYGYTF; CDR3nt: TGTGCCAGCAGCCAGACAAACTATGGCTACACCTTC
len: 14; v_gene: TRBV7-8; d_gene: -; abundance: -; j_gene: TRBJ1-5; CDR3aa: CASRLWSSNQPQHF; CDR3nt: TGTGCCAGCAGGCTCTGGAGTAGCAATCAGCCCCAGCATTTT
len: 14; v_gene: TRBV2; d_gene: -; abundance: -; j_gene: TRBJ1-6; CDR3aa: CASSDRNRVSPLHF; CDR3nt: TGTGCCAGCAGTGATAGAAACAGGGTATCCCCCCTCCACTTT
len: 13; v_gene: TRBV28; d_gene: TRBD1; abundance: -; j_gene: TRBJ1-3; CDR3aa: CASSQGAGNTIYF; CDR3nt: TGTGCCAGCAGTCAGGGGGCTGGAAACACCATATATTTT
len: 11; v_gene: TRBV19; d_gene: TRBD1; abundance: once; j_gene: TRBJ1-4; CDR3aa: CASSIGDRMFF; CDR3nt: TGTGCCAGTAGTATAGGGGACAGAATGTTTTTT
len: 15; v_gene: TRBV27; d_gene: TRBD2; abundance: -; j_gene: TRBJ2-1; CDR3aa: CASSLWPSGNNEQFF; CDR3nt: TGTGCCAGCAGTTTATGGCCTAGCGGGAATAATGAGCAGTTCTTC
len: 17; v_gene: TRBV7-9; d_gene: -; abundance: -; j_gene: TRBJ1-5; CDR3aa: CASSSTSAQYSNQPQHF; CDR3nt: TGTGCCAGCAGCTCCACGTCAGCACAGTATAGCAATCAGCCCCAGCATTTT
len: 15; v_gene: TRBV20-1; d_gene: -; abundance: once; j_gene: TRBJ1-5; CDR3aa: CSASLGGYSNQPQHF; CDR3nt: TGCAGTGCCAGTTTAGGGGGTTATAGCAATCAGCCCCAGCATTTT
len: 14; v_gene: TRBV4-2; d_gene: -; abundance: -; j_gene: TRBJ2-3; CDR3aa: CASSQGLDTDTQYF; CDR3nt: TGTGCCAGCAGCCAAGGGCTAGATACAGATACGCAGTATTTT
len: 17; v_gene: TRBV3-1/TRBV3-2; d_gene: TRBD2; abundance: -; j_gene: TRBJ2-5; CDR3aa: CASSPSGSSGSKETQYF; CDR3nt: TGTGCCAGCAGCCCGAGTGGGTCTAGCGGGAGTAAAGAGACCCAGTACTTC
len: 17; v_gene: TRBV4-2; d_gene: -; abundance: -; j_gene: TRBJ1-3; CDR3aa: CASTEEGFRSSGNTIYF; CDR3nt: TGTGCCAGCACCGAAGAGGGCTTTCGGTCCTCTGGAAACACCATATATTTT
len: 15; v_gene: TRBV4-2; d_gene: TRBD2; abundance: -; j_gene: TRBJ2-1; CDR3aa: CASSKDLLAGLEQFF; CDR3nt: TGTGCCAGCAGCAAAGATTTACTAGCGGGACTTGAGCAGTTCTTC
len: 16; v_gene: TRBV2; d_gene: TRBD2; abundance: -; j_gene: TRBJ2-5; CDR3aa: CASRVQTSGGTETQYF; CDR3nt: TGTGCCAGCAGGGTTCAGACAAGCGGGGGGACTGAGACCCAGTACTTC
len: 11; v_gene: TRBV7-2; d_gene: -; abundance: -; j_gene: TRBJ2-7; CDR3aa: CASSLYVEQYF; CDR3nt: TGTGCCAGCAGCTTATATGTGGAGCAGTACTTC
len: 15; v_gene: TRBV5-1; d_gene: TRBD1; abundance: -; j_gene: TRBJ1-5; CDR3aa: CASSVTGDAVQPQHF; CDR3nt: TGCGCCAGCAGCGTGACAGGGGACGCGGTGCAGCCCCAGCATTTT
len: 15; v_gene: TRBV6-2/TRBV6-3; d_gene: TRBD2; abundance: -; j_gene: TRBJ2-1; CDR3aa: CASSSGGSGGNEQFF; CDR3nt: TGTGCCAGCAGTTCGGGAGGGAGCGGGGGGAATGAGCAGTTCTTC
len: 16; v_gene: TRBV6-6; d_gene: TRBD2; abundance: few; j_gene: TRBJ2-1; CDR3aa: CASSQLAGGSYNEQFF; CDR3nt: TGTGCCAGCAGCCAACTAGCGGGAGGATCCTACAATGAGCAGTTCTTC
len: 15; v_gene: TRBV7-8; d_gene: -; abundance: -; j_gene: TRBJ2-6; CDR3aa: CASSFTYSGANVLTF; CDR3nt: TGTGCCAGCAGCTTCACCTACTCTGGGGCCAACGTCCTGACTTTC
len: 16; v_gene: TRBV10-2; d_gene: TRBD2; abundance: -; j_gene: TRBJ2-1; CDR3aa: CASSEPGLAQNNEQFF; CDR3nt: TGCGCCAGCAGTGAGCCGGGACTAGCCCAAAACAATGAGCAGTTCTTC
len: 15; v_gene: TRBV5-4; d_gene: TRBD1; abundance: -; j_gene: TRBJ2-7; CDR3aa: CASSLDRDSAYEQYF; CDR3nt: TGTGCCAGCAGCTTGGACCGGGACAGTGCATACGAGCAGTACTTC
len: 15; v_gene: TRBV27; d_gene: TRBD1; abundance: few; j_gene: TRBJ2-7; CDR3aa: CASSLLGQGSYEQYF; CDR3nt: TGTGCCAGCAGTCTACTAGGACAGGGCTCCTACGAGCAGTACTTC
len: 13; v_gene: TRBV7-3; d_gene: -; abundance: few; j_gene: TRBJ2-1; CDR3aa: CASSFGGYNEQFF; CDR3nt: TGTGCCAGCAGCTTTGGAGGTTACAATGAGCAGTTCTTC
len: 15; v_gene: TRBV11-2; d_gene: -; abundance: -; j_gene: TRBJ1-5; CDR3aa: CASSLSPGIGQPQHF; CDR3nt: TGTGCCAGCAGCTTATCTCCGGGAATAGGTCAGCCCCAGCATTTT
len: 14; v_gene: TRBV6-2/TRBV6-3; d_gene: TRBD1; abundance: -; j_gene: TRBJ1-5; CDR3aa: CASSIIQGAQPQHF; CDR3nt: TGTGCCAGCAGTATCATACAGGGGGCTCAGCCCCAGCATTTT
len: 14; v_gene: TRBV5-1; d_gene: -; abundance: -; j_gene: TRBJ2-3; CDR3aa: CASSLAKAGDTQYF; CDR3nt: TGCGCCAGCAGCTTGGCCAAAGCGGGAGATACGCAGTATTTT